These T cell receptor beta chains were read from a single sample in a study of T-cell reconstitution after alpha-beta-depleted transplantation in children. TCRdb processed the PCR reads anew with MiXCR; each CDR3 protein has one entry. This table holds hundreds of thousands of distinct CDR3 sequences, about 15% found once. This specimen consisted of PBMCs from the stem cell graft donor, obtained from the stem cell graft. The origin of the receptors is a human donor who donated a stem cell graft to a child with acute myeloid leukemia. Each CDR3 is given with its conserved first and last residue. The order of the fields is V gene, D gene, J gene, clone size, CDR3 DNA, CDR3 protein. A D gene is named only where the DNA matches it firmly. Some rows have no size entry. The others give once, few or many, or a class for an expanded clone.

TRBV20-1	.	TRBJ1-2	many	TGCAGTGCTAGGGCAGGGACCTATGGCTACACCTTC	CSARAGTYGYTF
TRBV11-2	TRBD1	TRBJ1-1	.	TGTGCCAGCAGCTTAGACCTGCCCAGGACAGGGGGCATCGGCACTGAAGCTTTCTTT	CASSLDLPRTGGIGTEAFF
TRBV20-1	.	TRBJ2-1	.	TGCAGTGCTAGGGGGACAGTCGGTACTGGAGGGGGGGGGAATGAGCAGTTCTTC	CSARGTVGTGGGGNEQFF
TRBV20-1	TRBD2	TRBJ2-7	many	TGCAGTGCTAGAGTAGCGGGAAACCCCCTCTACGAGCAGTACTTC	CSARVAGNPLYEQYF
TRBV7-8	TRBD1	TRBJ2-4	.	TGTGTCAGCGGACAGGAGACGTACGCCAAAAACATTCAGTACTTC	CVSGQETYAKNIQYF
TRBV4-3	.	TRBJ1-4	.	TGCGCCAGCAGCCAATCCCGGCGCCAAGCGGGTAATGAAAAACTGTTTTTT	CASSQSRRQAGNEKLFF
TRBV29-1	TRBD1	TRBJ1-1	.	TGCAGCGTCGCGTGGACAGGGGGCGCCGGCACTGAAGCTTTCTTT	CSVAWTGGAGTEAFF
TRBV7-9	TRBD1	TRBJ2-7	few	TGTGCCAGCAGCTCAATGACAGGGAAGATCGCGTCCTACGAGCAGTACTTC	CASSSMTGKIASYEQYF
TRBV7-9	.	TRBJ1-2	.	TGTGCCAGCAGCCCACGTTTGGGGGAGGACTATGGCTACACCTTC	CASSPRLGEDYGYTF
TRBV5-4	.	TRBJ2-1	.	TGTGCCAGCAGCCGCCTAGAAGGGGAGCAGTTCTTC	CASSRLEGEQFF
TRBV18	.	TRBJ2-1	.	TGTGCCAGCTCACCAAAGGGAGAGGAGCAGTTCTTC	CASSPKGEEQFF
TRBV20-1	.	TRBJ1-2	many	TGCAGTGCTAGAGATCCAGGACTCTATGGCTACACCTTC	CSARDPGLYGYTF
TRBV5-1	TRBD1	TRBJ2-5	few	TGCGCCAGCAGATCTTGGTGGGACAGGGAAGAGACCCAGTACTTC	CASRSWWDREETQYF
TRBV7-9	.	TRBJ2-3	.	TGTGCCAGCAGCTTACCGGCAGGAGGTGGCACAGATACGCAGTATTTT	CASSLPAGGGTDTQYF
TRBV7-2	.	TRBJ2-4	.	TGTGCCAGCAGCTTAAACCGCGGAGGGCCGACCATTCAGTACTTC	CASSLNRGGPTIQYF
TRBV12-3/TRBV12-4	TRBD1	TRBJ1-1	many	TGTGCCAGCAGTATAGGGACAGTGAACACTGAAGCTTTCTTT	CASSIGTVNTEAFF
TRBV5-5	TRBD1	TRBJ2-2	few	TGTGCCAGCGGGGGGCAGGGGGCCACCGGGGAGCTGTTTTTT	CASGGQGATGELFF
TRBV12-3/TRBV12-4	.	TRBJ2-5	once	TGTGCCAGCAGTTCGGGGTCCCAAGAGACCCAGTACTTC	CASSSGSQETQYF
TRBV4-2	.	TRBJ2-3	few	TGTGCCAGCAGCCAAGTCCGCGGGGATGGGGCAGATACGCAGTATTTT	CASSQVRGDGADTQYF
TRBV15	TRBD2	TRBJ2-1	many	TGTGCCACCAGCATGGGCAGCGGGGACTACAATGAGCAGTTCTTC	CATSMGSGDYNEQFF